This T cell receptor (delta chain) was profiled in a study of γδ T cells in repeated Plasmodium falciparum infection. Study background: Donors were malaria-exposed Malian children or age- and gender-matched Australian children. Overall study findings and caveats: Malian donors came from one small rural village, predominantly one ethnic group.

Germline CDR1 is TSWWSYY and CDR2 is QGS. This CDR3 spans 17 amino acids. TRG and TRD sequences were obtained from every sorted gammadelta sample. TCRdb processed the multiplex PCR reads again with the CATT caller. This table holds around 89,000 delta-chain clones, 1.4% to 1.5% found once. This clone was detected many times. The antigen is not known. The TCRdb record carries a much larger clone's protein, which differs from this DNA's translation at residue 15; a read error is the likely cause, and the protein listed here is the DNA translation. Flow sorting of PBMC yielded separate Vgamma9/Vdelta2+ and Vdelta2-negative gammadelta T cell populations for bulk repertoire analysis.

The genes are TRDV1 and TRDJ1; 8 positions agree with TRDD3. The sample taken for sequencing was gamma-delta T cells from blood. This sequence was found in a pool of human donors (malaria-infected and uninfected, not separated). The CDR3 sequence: CALRDYSSYWGVRQPIF. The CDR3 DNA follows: TGTGCTCTTCGGGATTATTCTTCTTACTGGGGGGTCCGGCAACCCATCTTT.